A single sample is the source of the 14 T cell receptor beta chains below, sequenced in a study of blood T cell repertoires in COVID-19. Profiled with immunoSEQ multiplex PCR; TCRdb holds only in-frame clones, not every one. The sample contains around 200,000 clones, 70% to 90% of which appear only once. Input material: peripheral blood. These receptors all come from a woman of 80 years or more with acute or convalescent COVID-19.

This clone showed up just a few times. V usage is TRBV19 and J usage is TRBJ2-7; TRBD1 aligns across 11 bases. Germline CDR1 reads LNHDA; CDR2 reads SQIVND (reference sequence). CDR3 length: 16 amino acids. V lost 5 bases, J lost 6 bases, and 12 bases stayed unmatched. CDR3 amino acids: CASSSRTGGAAAEQYF. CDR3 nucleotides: TGTGCCAGTAGTTCGCGGACAGGGGGCGCCGCGGCCGAGCAGTACTTC.

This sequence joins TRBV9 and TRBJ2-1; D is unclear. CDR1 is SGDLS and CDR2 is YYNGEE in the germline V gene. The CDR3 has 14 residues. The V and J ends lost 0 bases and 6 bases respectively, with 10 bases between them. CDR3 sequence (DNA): TGTGCCAGCAGCGTAGGAGGAACCCGCAATGAGCAGTTCTTC. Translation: CASSVGGTRNEQFF.

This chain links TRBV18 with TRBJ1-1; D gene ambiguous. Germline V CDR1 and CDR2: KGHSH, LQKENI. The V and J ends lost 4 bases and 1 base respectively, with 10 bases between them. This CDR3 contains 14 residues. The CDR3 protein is CASSLRSENTEAFF. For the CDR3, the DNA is TGTGCCAGCTCACTGCGGTCGGAGAACACTGAAGCTTTCTTT.

The CDR3 loop is CASTGRGGPYNEQFF. The CDR3 DNA reads as TGTGCCAGTACCGGGAGGGGGGGCCCCTACAATGAGCAGTTCTTC. The chain couples TRBV19 to TRBJ2-1, with TRBD2 identical over 8 bases. CDR3 size: 15 residues. CDR1 is LNHDA, CDR2 SQIVND, per germline (reference sequence). J was trimmed by 2 bases and V by 7 bases; bases with no gene match: 7.

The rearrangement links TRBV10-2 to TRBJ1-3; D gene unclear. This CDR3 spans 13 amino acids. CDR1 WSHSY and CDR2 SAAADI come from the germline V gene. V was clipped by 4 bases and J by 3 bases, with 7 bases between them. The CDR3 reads CASSAGGGNTIYF. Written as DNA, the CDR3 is TGCGCCAGCAGTGCCGGTGGTGGAAACACCATATATTTT.

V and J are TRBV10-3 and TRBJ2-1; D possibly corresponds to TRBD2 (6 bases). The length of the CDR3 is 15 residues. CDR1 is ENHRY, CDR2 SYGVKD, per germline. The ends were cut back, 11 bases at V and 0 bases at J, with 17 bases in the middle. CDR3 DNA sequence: TGTGCCTCGGAACCAGCGGGTTACTCCTACAATGAGCAGTTCTTC. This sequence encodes CASEPAGYSYNEQFF.

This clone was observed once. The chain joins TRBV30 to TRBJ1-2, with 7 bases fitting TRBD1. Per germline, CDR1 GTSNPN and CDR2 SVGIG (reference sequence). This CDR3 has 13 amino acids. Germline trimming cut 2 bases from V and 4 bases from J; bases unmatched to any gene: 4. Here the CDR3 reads CAWSTGVFYGYTF. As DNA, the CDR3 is TGTGCCTGGAGTACAGGGGTATTCTATGGCTACACCTTC.

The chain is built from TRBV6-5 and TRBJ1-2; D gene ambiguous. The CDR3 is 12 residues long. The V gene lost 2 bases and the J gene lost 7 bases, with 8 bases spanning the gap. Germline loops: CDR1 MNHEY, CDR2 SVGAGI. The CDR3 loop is CASSYVGGGYTF. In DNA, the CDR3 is TGTGCCAGCAGTTACGTGGGAGGTGGCTACACCTTC.

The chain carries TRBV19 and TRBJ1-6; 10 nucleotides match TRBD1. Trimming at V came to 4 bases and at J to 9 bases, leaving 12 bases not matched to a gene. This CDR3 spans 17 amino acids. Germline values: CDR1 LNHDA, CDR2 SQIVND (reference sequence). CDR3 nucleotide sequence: TGTGCCAGTAGTAGACGTCCCGGGACAGGGGTTGGTTCACCCCTCCACTTT. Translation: CASSRRPGTGVGSPLHF.

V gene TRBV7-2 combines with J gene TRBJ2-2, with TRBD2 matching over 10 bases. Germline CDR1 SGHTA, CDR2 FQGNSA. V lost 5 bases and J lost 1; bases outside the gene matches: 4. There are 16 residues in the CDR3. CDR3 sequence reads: CASSRRLAGNTGELFF. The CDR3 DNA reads TGTGCCAGCAGCCGCAGACTAGCGGGGAACACCGGGGAGCTGTTTTTT.

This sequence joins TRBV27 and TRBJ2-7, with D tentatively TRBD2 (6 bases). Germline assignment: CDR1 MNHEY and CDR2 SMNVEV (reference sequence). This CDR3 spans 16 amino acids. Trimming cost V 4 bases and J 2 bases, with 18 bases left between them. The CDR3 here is CASSSRPAGTTYEQYF. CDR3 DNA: TGTGCCAGCAGTTCTCGACCCGCGGGAACAACCTACGAGCAGTACTTC.

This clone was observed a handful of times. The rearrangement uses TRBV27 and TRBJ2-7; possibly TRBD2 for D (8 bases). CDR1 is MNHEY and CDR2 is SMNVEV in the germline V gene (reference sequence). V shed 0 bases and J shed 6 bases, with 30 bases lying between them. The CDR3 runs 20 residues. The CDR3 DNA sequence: TGTGCCAGCAGTTTATCCCCTCCGGTGAGTAGCGGGGACAGAGCGATCGAGCAGTACTTC. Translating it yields CASSLSPPVSSGDRAIEQYF.

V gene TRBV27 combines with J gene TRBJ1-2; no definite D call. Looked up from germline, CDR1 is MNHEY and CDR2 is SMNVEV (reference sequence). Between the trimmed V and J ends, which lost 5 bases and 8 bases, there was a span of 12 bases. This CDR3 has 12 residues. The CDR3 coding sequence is TGTGCCAGCAGTCTGACCGGGGTCGGCTACACCTTC. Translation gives CASSLTGVGYTF.

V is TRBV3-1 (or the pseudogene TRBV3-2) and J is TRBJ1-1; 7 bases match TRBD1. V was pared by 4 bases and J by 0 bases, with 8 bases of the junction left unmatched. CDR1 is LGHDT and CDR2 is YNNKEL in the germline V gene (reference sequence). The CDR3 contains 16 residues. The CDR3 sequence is CASSPPEGTVNTEAFF. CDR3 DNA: TGTGCCAGCAGCCCCCCAGAAGGGACAGTGAACACTGAAGCTTTCTTT.